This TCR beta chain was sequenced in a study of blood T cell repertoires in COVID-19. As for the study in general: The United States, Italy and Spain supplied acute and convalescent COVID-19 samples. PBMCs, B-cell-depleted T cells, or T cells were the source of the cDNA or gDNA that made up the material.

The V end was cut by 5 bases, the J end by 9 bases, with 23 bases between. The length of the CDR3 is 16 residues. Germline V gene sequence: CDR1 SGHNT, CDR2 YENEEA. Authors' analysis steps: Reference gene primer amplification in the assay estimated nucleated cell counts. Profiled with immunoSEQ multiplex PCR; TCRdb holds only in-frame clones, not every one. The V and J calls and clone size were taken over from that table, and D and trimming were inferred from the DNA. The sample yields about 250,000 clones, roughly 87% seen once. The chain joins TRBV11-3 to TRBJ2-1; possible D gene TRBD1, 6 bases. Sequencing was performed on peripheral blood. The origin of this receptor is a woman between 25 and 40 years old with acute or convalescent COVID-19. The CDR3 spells CASSPRDMVGSSEQFF. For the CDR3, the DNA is TGTGCCAGCAGCCCCAGGGACATGGTGGGTTCCAGTGAGCAGTTCTTC.